This is a list of T cell receptor beta chains from one sample in a study of CXCR3-negative and CXCR3-positive naive CD8 T cells. TCRdb reanalyzed the 5' RACE reads and collapses them to one entry per CDR3 protein, without DNA. The repertoire table contains some 130,000 distinct CDR3 sequences. Material: naive CXCR3+ CD8+ T cells from blood. The receptors shown here come from a human donor in good health. Some clones in this sample may be carry-over from other donors' samples. Both conserved end residues are part of each CDR3. Each record gives: V gene, J gene, CDR3 protein.

TRBV28	TRBJ2-7	CASSAIPHYEQYF
TRBV5-1	TRBJ2-7	CASSLEATASYEQYF
TRBV12-3/TRBV12-4	TRBJ2-1	CASSPPGPLNEQFF
TRBV6-2/TRBV6-3	TRBJ2-2	CASRPPKGQGTGELFF
TRBV20-1	TRBJ2-7	CSARDWRSGEQYF
TRBV12-3/TRBV12-4	TRBJ2-7	CASSGTSGGSYEQYF
TRBV28	TRBJ2-4	CASRLTTSGQNIQYF
TRBV4-3	TRBJ1-2	CASSQGTGGLYGYTF
TRBV12-5	TRBJ2-1	CASGLSEVRNEQFF
TRBV20-1	TRBJ2-7	CSARTLAGGPKDEQYF
TRBV29-1	TRBJ2-7	CSAETSGSSYEQYF